The rows below give T cell receptor beta chains drawn from one sample of a study of shared clonotypes between healthy human individuals. Sequencing was performed with immunoSEQ multiplex PCR; in TCRdb, only in-frame clones are kept and a portion is missing. The sample has about 1.5 million clones; roughly 96% are singletons. What was sequenced was naive CD4+ T cells sorted from blood. The receptors shown here come from a man aged 25 to 40 in good health. Each CDR3 is given with its conserved first and last residue. D genes are given only for firm matches. Expanded clones are given a class, and other clones once, few, many or no size at all.

V gene	clone size	D gene	J gene	CDR3 protein	CDR3 DNA
TRBV19	.	.	TRBJ1-5	CASSIARNQPQHF	TGTGCCAGTAGTATCGCCAGAAATCAGCCCCAGCATTTT
TRBV9	once	.	TRBJ2-1	CASSVGMNEQFF	TGTGCCAGCAGCGTAGGGATGAATGAGCAGTTCTTC
TRBV9	.	.	TRBJ2-3	CASSVGGDTQYF	TGTGCCAGCAGCGTAGGTGGGGATACGCAGTATTTT
TRBV5-1	.	TRBD1	TRBJ1-2	CASGEQGQDNYGYTF	TGCGCCAGTGGCGAACAGGGGCAGGATAACTATGGCTACACCTTC
TRBV28	.	TRBD1	TRBJ2-6	CASTRDRGTSGANVLTF	TGTGCCAGCACCAGAGACAGGGGTACCTCTGGGGCCAACGTCCTGACTTTC
TRBV29-1	.	.	TRBJ2-7	CSARLSYEQYF	TGCAGCGCTCGTCTCTCCTACGAGCAGTACTTC
TRBV18	.	TRBD2	TRBJ2-1	CASSPRTSGSSSYNEQFF	TGTGCCAGCTCACCAAGGACTAGCGGGAGCAGCTCCTACAATGAGCAGTTCTTC
TRBV9	.	.	TRBJ1-1	CASSAEGLGTEAFF	TGTGCCAGCAGCGCGGAGGGGTTGGGCACTGAAGCTTTCTTT
TRBV28	.	TRBD1	TRBJ1-2	CASGLWTGRMYGYTF	TGTGCCAGCGGTCTCTGGACAGGGAGGATGTATGGCTACACCTTC
TRBV6-5	.	.	TRBJ1-4	CASSYSVWMGKLFF	TGTGCCAGCAGTTACTCGGTGTGGATGGGAAAACTGTTTTTT
TRBV18	.	.	TRBJ2-7	CASSPRRSEQYF	TGTGCCAGCTCCCCCCGGAGATCCGAGCAGTACTTC
TRBV15	.	TRBD1	TRBJ2-7	CATSRGATGPLTYEQYF	TGTGCCACCAGCAGAGGGGCGACAGGGCCTTTAACCTACGAGCAGTACTTC
TRBV15	once	TRBD1	TRBJ2-6	CATSRDRGRVPGANVLTF	TGTGCCACCAGCAGAGACAGGGGGCGGGTGCCTGGGGCCAACGTCCTGACTTTC
TRBV18	.	.	TRBJ1-4	CASSPTYRREFNEKLFF	TGTGCCAGCTCACCAACTTACAGACGGGAGTTTAATGAAAAACTGTTTTTT
TRBV18	once	.	TRBJ2-3	CASSPPGPTDTQYF	TGTGCCAGCTCACCACCCGGGCCCACAGATACGCAGTATTTT
TRBV10-3	.	.	TRBJ1-5	CAIGRREDQPQHF	TGTGCCATCGGTCGCAGGGAAGACCAGCCCCAGCATTTT
TRBV5-5	.	.	TRBJ2-3	CASSLVVESDTQYF	TGTGCCAGCAGCTTGGTTGTTGAGTCAGATACGCAGTATTTT
TRBV19	.	.	TRBJ2-5	CASSDKDGAFQETQYF	TGTGCCAGTAGTGATAAAGATGGGGCTTTCCAAGAGACCCAGTACTTC
TRBV5-1	.	TRBD2	TRBJ2-1	CASSTGLAGDNEQFF	TGCGCCAGCAGCACGGGACTAGCGGGGGACAATGAGCAGTTCTTC
TRBV7-2	.	TRBD2	TRBJ2-1	CASSSPLGGTSQYNEQFF	TGTGCCAGCAGCTCTCCCCTGGGAGGGACTAGTCAATACAATGAGCAGTTCTTC
TRBV6-1	.	.	TRBJ1-2	CASSDSPPYLEYGYTF	TGTGCCAGCAGTGACAGCCCACCTTACCTAGAGTATGGCTACACCTTC
TRBV19	.	.	TRBJ1-5	CASSRGWPQHF	TGTGCCAGTAGTAGGGGTTGGCCCCAGCATTTT
TRBV7-2	.	TRBD1	TRBJ2-7	CASSLAWDSSSYEQYF	TGTGCCAGCAGCTTAGCTTGGGACAGCAGCTCCTACGAGCAGTACTTC
TRBV19	.	.	TRBJ1-4	CASSTRGNEKLFF	TGTGCCAGTAGTACACGGGGGAATGAAAAACTGTTTTTT
TRBV2	few	.	TRBJ2-7	CASSLSPAYEQYF	TGTGCCAGCAGTCTGTCCCCTGCCTACGAGCAGTACTTC
TRBV18	.	.	TRBJ2-3	CASSPERGGTDTQYF	TGTGCCAGCTCACCGGAACGAGGGGGTACAGATACGCAGTATTTT
TRBV25-1	.	.	TRBJ1-5	CASSDWGYREPQHF	TGTGCCAGCAGTGATTGGGGGTATAGGGAGCCCCAGCATTTT
TRBV29-1	once	TRBD2	TRBJ2-3	CSVKSGADTQYF	TGCAGCGTTAAAAGCGGGGCAGATACGCAGTATTTT
TRBV19	.	TRBD1	TRBJ2-1	CASSLPGQTNNEQFF	TGTGCCAGTAGTTTACCGGGACAGACTAACAATGAGCAGTTCTTC
TRBV7-9	.	TRBD1	TRBJ1-5	CASSLPTGYQPQHF	TGTGCCAGCAGCCTACCGACAGGGTATCAGCCCCAGCATTTT
TRBV28	.	.	TRBJ2-1	CASSSYGTRIYNEQFF	TGTGCCAGCAGTTCTTACGGGACTCGAATCTACAATGAGCAGTTCTTC
TRBV6-6	.	.	TRBJ2-7	CASSYVGRSYEQYF	TGTGCCAGCAGTTACGTTGGACGCTCCTACGAGCAGTACTTC
TRBV18	.	.	TRBJ1-2	CASSPSLDGGYTF	TGTGCCAGCTCCCCAAGTCTCGACGGCGGCTACACCTTC
TRBV5-6	.	TRBD1	TRBJ1-4	CASSLVATGGASNEKLFF	TGTGCCAGCAGCTTGGTTGCGACAGGGGGCGCGTCTAATGAAAAACTGTTTTTT
TRBV7-9	once	.	TRBJ2-7	CASSPQDYEQYF	TGTGCCAGCAGCCCCCAAGATTACGAGCAGTACTTC
TRBV28	.	TRBD1	TRBJ2-2	CASTTPTGGSKTGELFF	TGTGCCAGCACCACCCCGACAGGGGGCAGTAAGACCGGGGAGCTGTTTTTT
TRBV5-1	once	.	TRBJ2-7	CASSLADGTYEQYF	TGCGCCAGCAGCTTGGCCGACGGGACCTACGAGCAGTACTTC
TRBV29-1	once	TRBD1	TRBJ2-7	CSVRQGGTEQYF	TGCAGCGTCCGACAGGGGGGTACCGAGCAGTACTTC
TRBV28	.	TRBD2	TRBJ2-1	CASSSGGRGRVRGEQFF	TGTGCCAGCAGTTCGGGAGGGCGCGGGAGGGTCCGGGGTGAGCAGTTCTTC
TRBV29-1	.	.	TRBJ2-7	CSVGYSRVYEQYF	TGCAGCGTTGGGTACAGTAGAGTCTACGAGCAGTACTTC
TRBV6-6	.	TRBD1	TRBJ1-5	CASSYTRTGNNQPQHF	TGTGCCAGCAGTTACACGAGGACAGGGAACAATCAGCCCCAGCATTTT
TRBV2	.	.	TRBJ1-5	CASSDGRISRDQPQHF	TGTGCCAGCAGTGACGGACGGATCTCAAGAGATCAGCCCCAGCATTTT
TRBV6-1	.	TRBD1	TRBJ2-1	CASSEAKVGQYREQFF	TGTGCCAGCAGTGAAGCCAAAGTGGGACAGTATAGGGAGCAGTTCTTC
TRBV6-5	.	.	TRBJ1-4	CASSYALREKLFF	TGTGCCAGCAGTTACGCACTAAGGGAAAAACTGTTTTTT
TRBV9	.	.	TRBJ2-7	CASSRRNGFHEQYF	TGTGCCAGCAGCCGTAGGAATGGTTTCCACGAGCAGTACTTC